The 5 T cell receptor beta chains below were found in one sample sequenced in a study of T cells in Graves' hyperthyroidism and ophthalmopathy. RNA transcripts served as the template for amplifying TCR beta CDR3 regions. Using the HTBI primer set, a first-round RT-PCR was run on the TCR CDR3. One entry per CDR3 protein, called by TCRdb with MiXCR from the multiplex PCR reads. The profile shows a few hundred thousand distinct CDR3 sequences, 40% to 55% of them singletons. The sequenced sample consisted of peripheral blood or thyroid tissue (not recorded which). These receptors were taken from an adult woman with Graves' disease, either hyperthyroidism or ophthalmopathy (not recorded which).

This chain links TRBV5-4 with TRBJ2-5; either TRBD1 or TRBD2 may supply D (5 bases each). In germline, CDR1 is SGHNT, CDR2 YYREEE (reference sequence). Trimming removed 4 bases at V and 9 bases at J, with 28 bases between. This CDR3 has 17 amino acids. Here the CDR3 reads CASSRGRGVWSNQPQYF. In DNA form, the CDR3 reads TGTGCCAGCAGCCGTGGACGGGGCGTGTGGAGCAATCAGCCCCAGTACTTC.

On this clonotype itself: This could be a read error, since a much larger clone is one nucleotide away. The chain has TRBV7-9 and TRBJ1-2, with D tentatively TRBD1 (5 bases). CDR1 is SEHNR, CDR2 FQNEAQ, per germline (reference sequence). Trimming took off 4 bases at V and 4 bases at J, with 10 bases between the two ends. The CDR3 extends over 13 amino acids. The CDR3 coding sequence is TGTGCCAGCAGCTGGTCCGGGGGCTATGGCTACACCTTC. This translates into CASSWSGGYGYTF.

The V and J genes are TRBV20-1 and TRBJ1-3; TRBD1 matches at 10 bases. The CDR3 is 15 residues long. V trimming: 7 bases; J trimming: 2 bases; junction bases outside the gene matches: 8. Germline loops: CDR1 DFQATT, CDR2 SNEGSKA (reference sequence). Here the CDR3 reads CSVSAGTGAGNTIYF. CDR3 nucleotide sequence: TGCAGTGTCTCGGCCGGGACAGGGGCTGGAAACACCATATATTTT.

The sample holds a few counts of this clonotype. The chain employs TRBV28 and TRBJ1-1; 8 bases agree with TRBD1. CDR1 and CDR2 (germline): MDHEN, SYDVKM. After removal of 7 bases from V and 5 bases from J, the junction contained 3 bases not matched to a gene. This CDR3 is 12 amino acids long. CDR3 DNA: TGTGCCAGCAACGACAGGGGAACTGAAGCTTTCTTT. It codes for CASNDRGTEAFF.

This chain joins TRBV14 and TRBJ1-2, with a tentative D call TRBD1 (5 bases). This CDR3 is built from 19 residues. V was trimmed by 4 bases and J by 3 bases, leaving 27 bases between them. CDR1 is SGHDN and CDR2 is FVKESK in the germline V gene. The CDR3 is CASSPNRVLGEGRDYGYTF. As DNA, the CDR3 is TGTGCCAGCAGCCCTAACCGCGTCCTTGGGGAGGGGAGGGACTATGGCTACACCTTC.